This T cell receptor beta chain was recovered during a study of shared clonotypes between healthy human individuals. Only in-frame clones appear in the TCRdb table, and some are missing; sequencing was by immunoSEQ multiplex PCR. The top ten hold 0.35% to 0.45% of the sample, which has millions of clones, over 90% seen once. The donor cohort consisted entirely of Caucasian adults residing in Nashville, Tennessee. The sequence derives from a man in his late teens or twenties in good health. Some clones in this sample may be carry-over from other donors' samples. The sample consisted of naive CD4+ T cells from PBMCs. As for subset: CD45RA+ positively selected.

The CDR3 spells CASSQDSTSGSETQYF. CDR3 bases: TGCGCCAGCAGCCAAGATTCAACTAGCGGGAGTGAGACCCAGTACTTC. This rearrangement joins TRBV4-1 to TRBJ2-5; 11 positions agree with TRBD2. The ends lost 0 bases at V and 5 bases at J; junction bases unmatched: 5. The germline CDR1 and CDR2 sequences are MGHRA and YSYEKL. This CDR3 has 16 amino acids.